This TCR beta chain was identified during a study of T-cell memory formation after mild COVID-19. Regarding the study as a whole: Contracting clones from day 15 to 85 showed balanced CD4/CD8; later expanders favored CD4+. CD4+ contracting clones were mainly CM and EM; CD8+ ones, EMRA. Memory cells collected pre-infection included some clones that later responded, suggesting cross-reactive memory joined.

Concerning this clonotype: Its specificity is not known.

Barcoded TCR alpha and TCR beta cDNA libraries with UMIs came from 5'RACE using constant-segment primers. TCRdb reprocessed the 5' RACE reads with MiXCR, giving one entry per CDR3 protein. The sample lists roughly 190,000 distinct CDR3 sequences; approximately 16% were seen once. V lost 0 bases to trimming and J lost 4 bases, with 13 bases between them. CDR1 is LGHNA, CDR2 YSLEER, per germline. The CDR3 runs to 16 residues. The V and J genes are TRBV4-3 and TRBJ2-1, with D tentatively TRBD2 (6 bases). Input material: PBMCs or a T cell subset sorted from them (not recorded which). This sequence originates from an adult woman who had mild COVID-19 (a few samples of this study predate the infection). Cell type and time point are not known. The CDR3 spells CASSQDGRDGYNEQFF. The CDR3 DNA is TGCGCCAGCAGCCAAGATGGGCGGGACGGTTACAATGAGCAGTTCTTC.